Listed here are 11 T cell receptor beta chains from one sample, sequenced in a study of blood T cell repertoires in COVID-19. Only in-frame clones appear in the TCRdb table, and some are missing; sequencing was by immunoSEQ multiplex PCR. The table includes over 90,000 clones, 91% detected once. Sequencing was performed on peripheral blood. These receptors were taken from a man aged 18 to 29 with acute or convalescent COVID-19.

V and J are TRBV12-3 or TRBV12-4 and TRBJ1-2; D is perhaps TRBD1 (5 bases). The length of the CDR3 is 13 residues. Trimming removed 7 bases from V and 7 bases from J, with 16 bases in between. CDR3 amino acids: CASTTGTGGGYTF. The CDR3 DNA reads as TGTGCCAGCACCACGGGGACGGGAGGTGGCTACACCTTC.

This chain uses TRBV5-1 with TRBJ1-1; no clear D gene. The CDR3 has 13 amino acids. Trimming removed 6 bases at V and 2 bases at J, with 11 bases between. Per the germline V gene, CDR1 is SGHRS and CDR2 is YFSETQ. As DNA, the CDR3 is TGCGCCAGCACCCCCCAGGCAAACACTGAAGCTTTCTTT. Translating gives CASTPQANTEAFF.

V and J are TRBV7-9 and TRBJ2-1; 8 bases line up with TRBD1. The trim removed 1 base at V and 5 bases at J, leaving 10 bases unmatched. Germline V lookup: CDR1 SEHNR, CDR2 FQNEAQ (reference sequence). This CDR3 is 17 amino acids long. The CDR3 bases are TGTGCCAGCAGCTTAGAGGAAGACAGGGGATTCCACAATGAGCAGTTCTTC. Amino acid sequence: CASSLEEDRGFHNEQFF.

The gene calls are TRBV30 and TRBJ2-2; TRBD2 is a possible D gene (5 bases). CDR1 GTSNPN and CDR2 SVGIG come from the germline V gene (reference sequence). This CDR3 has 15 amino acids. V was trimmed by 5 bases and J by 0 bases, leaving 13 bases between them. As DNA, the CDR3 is TGTGCCTGGTGGCGGGCTACCCCGAACACCGGGGAGCTGTTTTTT. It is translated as CAWWRATPNTGELFF.

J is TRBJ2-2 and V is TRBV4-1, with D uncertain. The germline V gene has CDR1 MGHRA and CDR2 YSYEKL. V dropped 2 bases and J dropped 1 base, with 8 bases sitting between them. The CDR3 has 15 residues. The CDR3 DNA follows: TGCGCCAGCAGCCAACTCGGCGGGAACACCGGGGAGCTGTTTTTT. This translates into CASSQLGGNTGELFF.

The CDR3 reads CASRSTGLNTEAFF. DNA for the CDR3: TGCGCCAGCAGGTCGACAGGGTTGAACACTGAAGCTTTCTTT. The rearrangement links TRBV5-1 to TRBJ1-1, with 7 bases lining up with TRBD1. The length of the CDR3 is 14 residues. CDR1 and CDR2 (germline): SGHRS, YFSETQ. Losses at the gene ends were 5 bases for V and 0 bases for J; bases not matched to a gene: 4.

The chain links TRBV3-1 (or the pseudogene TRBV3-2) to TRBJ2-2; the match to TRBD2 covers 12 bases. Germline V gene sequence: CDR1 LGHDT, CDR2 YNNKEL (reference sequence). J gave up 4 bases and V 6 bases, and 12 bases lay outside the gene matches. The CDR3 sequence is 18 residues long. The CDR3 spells CASSRGASGRAGTGELFF. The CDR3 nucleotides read TGTGCCAGCAGTCGGGGGGCTAGCGGGAGGGCCGGCACCGGGGAGCTGTTTTTT.

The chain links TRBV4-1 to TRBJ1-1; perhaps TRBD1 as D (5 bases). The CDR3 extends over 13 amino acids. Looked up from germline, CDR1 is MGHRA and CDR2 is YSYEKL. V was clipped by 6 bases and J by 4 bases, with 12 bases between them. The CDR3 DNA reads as TGCGCCAGCAGTCCCTCAGGGATCACTGAAGCTTTCTTT. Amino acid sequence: CASSPSGITEAFF.

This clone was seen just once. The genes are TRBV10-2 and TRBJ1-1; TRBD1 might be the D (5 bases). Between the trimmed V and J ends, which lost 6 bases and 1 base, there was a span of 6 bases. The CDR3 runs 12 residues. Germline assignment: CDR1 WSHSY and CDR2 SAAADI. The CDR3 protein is CASRTENTEAFF. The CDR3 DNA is TGCGCCAGCAGGACAGAGAACACTGAAGCTTTCTTT.

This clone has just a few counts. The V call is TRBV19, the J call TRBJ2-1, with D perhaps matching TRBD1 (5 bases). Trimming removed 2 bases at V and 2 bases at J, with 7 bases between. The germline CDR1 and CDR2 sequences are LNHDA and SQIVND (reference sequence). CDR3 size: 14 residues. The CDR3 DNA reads TGTGCCAGTAGTATACAGGGCACCTACAATGAGCAGTTCTTC. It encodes CASSIQGTYNEQFF.

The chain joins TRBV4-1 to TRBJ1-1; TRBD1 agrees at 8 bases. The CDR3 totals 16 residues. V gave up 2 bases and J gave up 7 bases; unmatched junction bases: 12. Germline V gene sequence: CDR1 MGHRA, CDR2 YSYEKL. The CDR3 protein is CASSQIHSAGGDEAFF. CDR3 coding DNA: TGCGCCAGCAGCCAAATACATAGTGCAGGGGGCGATGAAGCTTTCTTT.